This TCR beta chain was profiled in a study of T cells in Graves' hyperthyroidism and ophthalmopathy. The CDR3 runs 17 residues. V gave up 4 bases and J gave up 0 bases, with 19 bases separating them. CDR1 is MDHEN and CDR2 is SYDVKM in the germline V gene. Remarks on this clonotype: This may come from a read error, since a much larger clone is one base off. This likely comes from a read error, as the CDR3 has no conserved phenylalanine or tryptophan at its end.

Regions amplified from RNA transcripts were the TCR beta CDR3 regions. First-round RT-PCR with HTBI primers amplified the TCR CDR3 region. MiXCR, applied by TCRdb to the multiplex PCR reads, yields one record per CDR3 protein. The repertoire holds approximately 420,000 distinct CDR3 sequences, with roughly an eighth as singletons. This chain links TRBV28 with TRBJ2-7; TRBD2 is a possible D gene (5 bases). The sequencing sample was made of blood. The source is a woman between 18 and 30 years old with Graves' hyperthyroidism. DNA for the CDR3: TGTGCCAGCAGTTCCTACATCCTTAGACGGGGCTCCTACGAGCAGTACCTC. Translated, it gives CASSSYILRRGSYEQYL.